These 29 T cell receptor beta chains share one sample of origin, sequenced in a study of T cells expressing NK-cell markers. Using the 5' RACE reads, TCRdb records one entry per CDR3 protein without DNA. This listing includes some 410,000 distinct CDR3 sequences. Sequencing was carried out using blood T cells: a sorted CD56 or NKG2C T cell subset, CD4+ or CD8+ T cells, or bulk PBMC T cells (not recorded which). The receptors derive from a woman between 18 and 70 years old in good health.

This sequence joins TRBV4-2 and TRBJ2-1; TCRdb's D call, TRBD2, is unchecked because there is no DNA. CDR3 length equals 16 residues. CDR1 is LGHNA, CDR2 YNFKEQ, per germline. CDR3: CASSQDGLAGYNEQFF.

The J gene is TRBJ1-5, the V gene TRBV20-1. Germline CDR1 reads DFQATT; CDR2 reads SNEGSKA (reference sequence). The CDR3 loop spans 14 amino acids. The CDR3 loop is CSASVRPEDQPQHF.

This rearrangement joins TRBV30 to TRBJ2-1; TCRdb's D call of TRBD2 is untestable without DNA. The germline V gene encodes CDR1 GTSNPN and CDR2 SVGIG (reference sequence). CDR3 length: 13 residues. CDR3 loop: CAWSVGVGNEQFF. Filled out from reference TRBV30 and TRBJ2-1, the complete variable domain reads SQTIHQWPATLVQPVGSPLSLECTVEGTSNPNLYWYRQAAGRGLQLLFYSVGIGQISSEVPQNLSASRPQDRQFILSSKKLLLSDSGFYLCAWSVGVGNEQFFGPGTRLTVL.

The rearrangement joins TRBV20-1 to TRBJ2-3; without DNA, the TCRdb call of TRBD1 cannot be checked. The CDR3 is 12 amino acids. Germline loops: CDR1 DFQATT, CDR2 SNEGSKA (reference sequence). The CDR3 loop is CNPGVDPDTQYF.

The chain recombines TRBV12-3 or TRBV12-4 with TRBJ2-3; absent DNA, TCRdb's TRBD1 call cannot be checked. The CDR3 loop spans 14 amino acids. CDR3: CASTPRLSTDTQYF.

This chain connects TRBV5-4 to TRBJ2-1; absent DNA, TCRdb's TRBD1 call cannot be checked. The CDR3 has 12 amino acids. Looked up from germline, CDR1 is SGHNT and CDR2 is YYREEE (reference sequence). The CDR3 is CASSRDADEQFF.

The J gene is TRBJ2-5, the V gene TRBV2. Looked up from germline, CDR1 is SNHLY and CDR2 is FYNNEI. CDR3 length: 13 amino acids. The CDR3 is CASRASAKETQYF.

V and J are TRBV20-1 and TRBJ2-1; the TRBD2 assignment by TCRdb is unverifiable without DNA. This CDR3 has 16 amino acids. CDR1 DFQATT and CDR2 SNEGSKA come from the germline V gene (reference sequence). CDR3 protein: CSARDTPGTRYNEQFF.

V gene TRBV12-3 or TRBV12-4 combines with J gene TRBJ1-2; as DNA is missing, the TRBD1 call by TCRdb cannot be tested. The CDR3 spans 14 residues. This CDR3 is CASNGQGPNYGYTF.

The chain recombines TRBV12-3 or TRBV12-4 with TRBJ1-1. There are 14 residues in the CDR3. CDR3: CASSLGDINTEAFF.

The rearrangement joins TRBV5-4 to TRBJ2-5; without DNA, the TCRdb call of TRBD1 cannot be checked. This CDR3 comprises 16 residues. Germline values: CDR1 SGHNT, CDR2 YYREEE (reference sequence). This CDR3 reads CASSFDGVPTQETQYF.

V and J are TRBV25-1 and TRBJ1-6; TCRdb lists TRBD1, though no DNA is available to test this call. Per the germline V gene, CDR1 is MGHDK and CDR2 is SYGVNS. The length of the CDR3 is 16 residues. CDR3 region: CASSESGAPRQKPLHF.

The chain uses TRBV12-3 or TRBV12-4 and TRBJ2-1; TCRdb's assignment of TRBD2 cannot be checked, as there is no DNA. The CDR3 has 16 amino acids. CDR3: CASSPRGLAGHNEQFF.

This chain uses TRBV4-3 with TRBJ2-5. There are 15 residues in the CDR3. Germline V lookup: CDR1 LGHNA, CDR2 YSLEER. The CDR3 sequence: CASSQAKGLGETQYF.

The chain recombines TRBV7-3 with TRBJ2-7; TCRdb indicates TRBD2, and absent DNA this call remains unverified. The CDR3 runs to 15 residues. CDR1 SGHTA and CDR2 FQGTGA come from the germline V gene. The CDR3 loop reads CASSLLAGALYEQYF.

J is TRBJ1-3 and V is TRBV4-1. There are 19 residues in the CDR3. Looked up from germline, CDR1 is MGHRA and CDR2 is YSYEKL. Here the CDR3 reads CASSQDNKGGRPSGNTIYF.

The V gene is TRBV10-3, the J gene TRBJ1-1. The CDR3 loop spans 15 amino acids. Per the germline V gene, CDR1 is ENHRY and CDR2 is SYGVKD. This CDR3 is CAIGQALPRGTEAFF.

The chain links TRBV7-8 to TRBJ1-5. Germline-derived CDR1 and CDR2 are SGHVS and FQNEAQ. The CDR3 has 15 amino acids. The CDR3 protein is CASSMWTGRAQPQHF.

The gene calls are TRBV7-8 and TRBJ2-2; TCRdb names TRBD2, which stays unverified in the absence of DNA. Germline V gives CDR1 SGHVS, CDR2 FQNEAQ. The CDR3 is made up of 16 amino acids. This CDR3 reads CASSLGLAENTGELFF.

The chain links TRBV4-3 to TRBJ1-5. The CDR3 has 13 amino acids. Germline lookup yields CDR1 LGHNA and CDR2 YSLEER. This CDR3 reads CASSRLAGQPQHF.

This sequence joins TRBV4-3 and TRBJ1-4; the D call from TCRdb, TRBD1, cannot be confirmed without DNA. This CDR3 contains 13 residues. CDR1 is LGHNA and CDR2 is YSLEER in the germline V gene. The CDR3 reads CASSPIRGRKLFF.

V and J are TRBV20-1 and TRBJ1-3; TCRdb designates TRBD1, a call that cannot be tested without DNA. CDR1 is DFQATT, CDR2 SNEGSKA, per germline (reference sequence). The CDR3 extends over 14 amino acids. CDR3 sequence: CSAEGGADGNTIYF.

The V and J genes are TRBV6-1 and TRBJ2-6; TCRdb picks TRBD2, but there is no DNA to check that call. There are 17 residues in the CDR3. The germline V gene has CDR1 MNHNS and CDR2 SASEGT. The CDR3 spells CASSKGQGGPGANVLTF.

This chain uses TRBV6-2 or TRBV6-3 with TRBJ2-3; checking the TCRdb D call of TRBD1 is not possible without DNA. The CDR3 is 20 residues long. Germline CDR1 and CDR2: MNHEY and SVGEGT. This CDR3 is CASSSTPNRWTFPLGDTQYF.

The genes are TRBV28 and TRBJ1-5; TCRdb reports TRBD1, a call that lacks DNA to check it against. Looked up from germline, CDR1 is MDHEN and CDR2 is SYDVKM. This CDR3 contains 15 residues. The CDR3 protein is CASSLSTGGDQPQHF.

This chain joins TRBV21-1 and TRBJ2-5; TCRdb outputs TRBD1, but without DNA this stays unchecked. TRBV21-1 is noted as a pseudogene. The CDR3 sequence is 15 residues long. This chain's CDR3 is CASSKVWGEDETQYF.

This sequence joins TRBV10-2 and TRBJ1-2; the D call of TRBD1 rests on TCRdb alone, since no DNA is present to check it. CDR1 and CDR2 from the germline V gene are WSHSY and SAAADI. This CDR3 comprises 17 residues. The CDR3: CASRGTLQGADSYGYTF.

The chain employs TRBV10-3 and TRBJ1-3; TCRdb returns TRBD1, unconfirmable since there is no DNA. This CDR3 comprises 14 residues. The germline CDR1 and CDR2 sequences are ENHRY and SYGVKD. The CDR3 is CAISEGTTGNTIYF.

The chain uses TRBV12-3 or TRBV12-4 and TRBJ1-5; TCRdb reports TRBD1, a call that lacks DNA to check it against. The CDR3 is made up of 17 amino acids. CDR3 loop: CASSSRGEFYSNQPQHF.